These T cell receptor beta chains were read from a single sample in a study of spatial heterogeneity in lung cancer. One entry per CDR3 protein results from TCRdb running MiXCR on the 5' RACE reads. The sample lists about 44,000 distinct CDR3 sequences, approximately 14% seen once, with 55% to 70% in the top ten. The starting material was PBMCs, obtained at surgery. These receptors all come from a male donor with early-stage non-small cell lung cancer. The CDR3 runs from the conserved cysteine through the conserved F or W. Fields, in order: clone size, J gene, D gene, V gene, CDR3 DNA, CDR3 protein. A D gene is named only where the DNA matches it firmly. Where a row states a size, it is once, few, many or the class of an expanded clone; other rows omit it.

few | TRBJ2-5 | . | TRBV29-1 | TGCAGCGTTGAAACCGACAGGACCCTGTACCAAGAGACCCAGTACTTC | CSVETDRTLYQETQYF
. | TRBJ2-7 | TRBD1 | TRBV7-2 | TGTGCCAGCAGCTTTCGGACAGGGGACTACGAGCAGTACTTC | CASSFRTGDYEQYF
few | TRBJ2-3 | . | TRBV5-4 | TGTGCCAGCAGCTTGGTGGTAGCTTCGCCCGCAGATACGCAGTATTTT | CASSLVVASPADTQYF
few | TRBJ2-1 | . | TRBV24-1 | TGTGCCACCAGTGACCCCCTAAGAGGGGGGCACAATGAGCAGTTCTTC | CATSDPLRGGHNEQFF
few | TRBJ2-3 | TRBD2 | TRBV29-1 | TGCAGCGTTGAGTCTAGCGGGAGACCAGATACGCAGTATTTT | CSVESSGRPDTQYF
. | TRBJ2-1 | TRBD2 | TRBV5-4 | TGTGCCAGCAGCTTGGAAGGACTAGCTTCCGATGAGCAGTTCTTC | CASSLEGLASDEQFF
. | TRBJ2-1 | TRBD1 | TRBV27 | TGTGCCAGCAGCCTCCCTATCACCGGGACAGGGCACAATGAGCAGTTCTTC | CASSLPITGTGHNEQFF
. | TRBJ1-5 | . | TRBV3-1 | TGTGCCAGCAGCCAAGACGGGACCGTTGGCAATCAGCCCCAGCATTTT | CASSQDGTVGNQPQHF
. | TRBJ2-3 | TRBD2 | TRBV5-6 | TGTGCCAGCAGCCCGCGACTAGCGGGAGGGCTAGGGGATACGCAGTATTTT | CASSPRLAGGLGDTQYF
few | TRBJ1-1 | TRBD1 | TRBV5-1 | TGCGCCAGCAGCCAAATGGGACAGGGGGAGTCGGAAGCTTTCTTT | CASSQMGQGESEAFF
. | TRBJ2-5 | . | TRBV6-1 | TGTGCCAGCAGTGATCCAACACAGGGTAAAGAGACCCAGTACTTC | CASSDPTQGKETQYF
. | TRBJ2-5 | . | TRBV2 | TGTGCCAGCAGACGGGGGTCTCTTGCAGGGACCCGGGAGACCCAGTACTTC | CASRRGSLAGTRETQYF
many | TRBJ2-2 | TRBD2 | TRBV4-3 | TGCGCCAGCAGCCAAGATCCTGTAGTTCCGACTAGCGGGAGGGCTCGGGAGCTGTTTTTT | CASSQDPVVPTSGRARELFF
many | TRBJ2-7 | . | TRBV6-2/TRBV6-3 | TGTGCCAGCAGTTACGGAATCTACGAGCAGTACTTC | CASSYGIYEQYF
. | TRBJ1-4 | . | TRBV20-1 | TGCAGTGCTAGAGGCGTCTCTTTTGAAAAACTGTTTTTT | CSARGVSFEKLFF
many | TRBJ2-7 | . | TRBV5-1 | TGCGCCAGCACGGCTAGCCTTCCCGGGAACGAGCAGTACTTC | CASTASLPGNEQYF
many | TRBJ2-3 | . | TRBV20-1 | TGCAGTGCTAGAGTATTAAGCAGTAGCACAGATACGCAGTATTTT | CSARVLSSSTDTQYF
many | TRBJ2-1 | . | TRBV7-9 | TGTGCCAGCAGCAATGACAATGAGCAGTTCTTC | CASSNDNEQFF
. | TRBJ1-3 | . | TRBV7-2 | TGTGCCAGCAGCCCTATAGGGGTGGAGGGCTCTGGAAACACCATATATTTT | CASSPIGVEGSGNTIYF
. | TRBJ2-1 | . | TRBV3-1 | TGTGCCAGCAGCCAATCCCTGGGCCTTTGGGATTCCTACAATGAGCAGTTCTTC | CASSQSLGLWDSYNEQFF
. | TRBJ1-2 | . | TRBV20-1 | TGCAGTGCCGTAACCGGACCCGGGGATGGCTACACCTTC | CSAVTGPGDGYTF
many | TRBJ2-1 | TRBD2 | TRBV2 | TGTGCCAGCACTAGGCTAGCGGGGTATGAGCAGTTCTTC | CASTRLAGYEQFF
many | TRBJ2-2 | . | TRBV7-6 | TGTGCCAGCAGCTTAGTAGTAGGGGAAGGCACCGGGGAGCTGTTTTTT | CASSLVVGEGTGELFF
many | TRBJ2-1 | . | TRBV5-4 | TGTGCCAGCAGCTTGGTGGGAGCATCTTTCAATGAGCAGTTCTTC | CASSLVGASFNEQFF
many | TRBJ1-1 | . | TRBV10-3 | TGTGCCATCAGTGATACCCCGCTGGGCACTGAAGCTTTCTTT | CAISDTPLGTEAFF
many | TRBJ1-2 | . | TRBV7-9 | TGTGCCAGCAGCTTGGGCAGAACAGAAGTCATCTATGGCTACACCTTC | CASSLGRTEVIYGYTF
. | TRBJ2-1 | . | TRBV4-2 | TGTGCCAGCAGCTCATACCAGCACCGGACTGACAATGAGCAGTTCTTC | CASSSYQHRTDNEQFF
few | TRBJ1-5 | . | TRBV7-2 | TGTGCCAGCAGCTTCTTGACAGGAGGCAATCAGCCCCAGCATTTT | CASSFLTGGNQPQHF
. | TRBJ2-7 | . | TRBV3-1 | TGTGCCAGCAGCCACTTCAGCGTTCCTAACGAGCAGTACTTC | CASSHFSVPNEQYF
many | TRBJ2-5 | . | TRBV24-1 | TGTGCCACCAGTGGTAAGGCGGAGACCCAGTACTTC | CATSGKAETQYF
few | TRBJ1-2 | TRBD1 | TRBV12-3/TRBV12-4 | TGTGCCAGCAGTTTAAGGCGGACAGGGGGCGCGAGCTATGGCTACACCTTC | CASSLRRTGGASYGYTF
few | TRBJ2-7 | . | TRBV5-4 | TGTGCCAGCAGCCAGGACAGCTTCTACGAGCAGTACTTC | CASSQDSFYEQYF
few | TRBJ2-5 | TRBD2 | TRBV27 | TGTGCCAGCAGTCTCTGGACTAGCGGGAGTGAGACCCAGTACTTC | CASSLWTSGSETQYF
many | TRBJ1-6 | TRBD1 | TRBV5-1 | TGCGCCAGCAGCATGGACAGGGGTAATTCACCCCTCCACTTT | CASSMDRGNSPLHF
. | TRBJ2-7 | . | TRBV7-8 | TGTGCCAGCAGCTTAGCCCCTAGGGGGCAGTACTTC | CASSLAPRGQYF